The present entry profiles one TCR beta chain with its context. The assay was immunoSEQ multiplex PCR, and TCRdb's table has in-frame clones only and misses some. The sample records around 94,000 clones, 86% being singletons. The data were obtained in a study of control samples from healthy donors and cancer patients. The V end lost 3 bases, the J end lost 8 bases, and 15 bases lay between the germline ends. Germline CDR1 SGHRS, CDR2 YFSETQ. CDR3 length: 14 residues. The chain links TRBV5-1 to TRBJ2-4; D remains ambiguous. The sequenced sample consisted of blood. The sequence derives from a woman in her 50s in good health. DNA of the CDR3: TGCGCCAGCAGCTCCGAGGACCCGAGAGACATTCAGTACTTC. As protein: CASSSEDPRDIQYF.